This TCR beta chain stems from a study of molecular identifiers for immune sequencing clone quantification. MiXCR, applied by TCRdb to the PCR reads, yields one record per CDR3 protein. Of 75,000 to 100,000 distinct CDR3 sequences in the sample, 19% were seen once. Naive CD8 libraries came from about 19,000 to 1,100,000 sorted cells with 10%, 30% or 50% RNA. This clonotype was observed many times. Germline CDR1 and CDR2: SEHNR and FQNEAQ (reference sequence). The CDR3 is 14 residues long. V was pared by 6 bases and J by 6 bases, with 16 bases between. The sequencing sample was made of naive CD8+ T cells from blood, with Jurkat cell RNA spiked in. Regarding subset: FACS-sorted CD8+CD4-CCR7+CD45RA+ naive T cells. The sequence was obtained from a human donor in good health. Some libraries in this study had Jurkat cell RNA spiked in. The chain is built from TRBV7-9 and TRBJ2-3, with D possibly being TRBD1 (6 bases). The CDR3 coding sequence is TGTGCCAGCAGGGATCAATTGAGGGGGGATACGCAGTATTTT. Its protein product is CASRDQLRGDTQYF.